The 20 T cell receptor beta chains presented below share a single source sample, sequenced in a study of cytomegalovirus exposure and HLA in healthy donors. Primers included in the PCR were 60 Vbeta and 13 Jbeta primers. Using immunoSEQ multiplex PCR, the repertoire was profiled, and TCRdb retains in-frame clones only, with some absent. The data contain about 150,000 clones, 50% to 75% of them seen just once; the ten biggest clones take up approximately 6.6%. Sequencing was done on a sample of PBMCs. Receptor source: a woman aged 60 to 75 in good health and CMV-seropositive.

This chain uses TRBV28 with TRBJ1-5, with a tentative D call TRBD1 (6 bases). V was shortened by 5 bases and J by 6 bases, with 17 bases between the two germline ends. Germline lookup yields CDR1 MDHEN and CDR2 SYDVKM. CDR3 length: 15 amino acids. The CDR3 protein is CASSALQGIVQPQHF. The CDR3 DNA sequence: TGTGCCAGCAGTGCGCTACAGGGTATCGTTCAGCCCCAGCATTTT.

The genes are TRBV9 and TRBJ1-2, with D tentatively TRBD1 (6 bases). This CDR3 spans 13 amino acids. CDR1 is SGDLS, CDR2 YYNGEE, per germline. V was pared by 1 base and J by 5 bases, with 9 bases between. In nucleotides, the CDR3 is TGTGCCAGCAGCGTAACAGGGTCGTATGGCTACACCTTC. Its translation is CASSVTGSYGYTF. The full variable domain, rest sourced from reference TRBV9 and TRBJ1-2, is DSGVTQTPKHLITATGQRVTLRCSPRSGDLSVYWYQQSLDQGLQFLIQYYNGEERAKGNILERFSAQQFPDLHSELNLSSLELGDSALYFCASSVTGSYGYTFGSGTRLTVV.

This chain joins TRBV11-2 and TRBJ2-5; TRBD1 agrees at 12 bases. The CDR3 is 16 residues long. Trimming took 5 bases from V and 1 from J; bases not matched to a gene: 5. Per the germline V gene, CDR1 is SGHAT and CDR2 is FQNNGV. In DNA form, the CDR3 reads TGTGCCAGCAGCGAGGGACAGGGGGCGTTCCAAGAGACCCAGTACTTC. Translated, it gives CASSEGQGAFQETQYF.

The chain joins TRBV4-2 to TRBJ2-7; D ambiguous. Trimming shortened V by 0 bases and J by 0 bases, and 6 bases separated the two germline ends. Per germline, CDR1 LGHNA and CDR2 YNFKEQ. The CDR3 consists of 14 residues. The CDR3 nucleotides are TGTGCCAGCAGCCAAGATCCCGTCTCCTACGAGCAGTACTTC. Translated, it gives CASSQDPVSYEQYF.

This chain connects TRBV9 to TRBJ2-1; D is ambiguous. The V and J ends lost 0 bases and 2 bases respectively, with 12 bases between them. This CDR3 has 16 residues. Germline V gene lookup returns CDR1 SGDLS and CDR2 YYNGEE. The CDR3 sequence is CASSVGVARTYNEQFF. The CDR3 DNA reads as TGTGCCAGCAGCGTAGGGGTAGCTCGTACCTACAATGAGCAGTTCTTC.

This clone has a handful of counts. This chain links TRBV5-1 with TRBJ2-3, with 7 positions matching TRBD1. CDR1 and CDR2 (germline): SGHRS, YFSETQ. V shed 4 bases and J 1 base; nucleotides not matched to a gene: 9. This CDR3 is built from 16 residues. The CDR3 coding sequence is TGCGCCAGCAGCCTACAGGGGAGTGGGGGCACAGATACGCAGTATTTT. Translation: CASSLQGSGGTDTQYF.

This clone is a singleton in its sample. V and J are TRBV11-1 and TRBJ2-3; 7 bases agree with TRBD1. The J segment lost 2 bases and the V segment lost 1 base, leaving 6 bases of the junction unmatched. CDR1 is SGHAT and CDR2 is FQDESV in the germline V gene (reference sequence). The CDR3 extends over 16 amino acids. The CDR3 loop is CASSLVWDRTTDTQYF. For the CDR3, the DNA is TGTGCCAGCAGCTTAGTTTGGGACAGAACCACAGATACGCAGTATTTT.

The CDR3 DNA is TGTGCCAGCAGACAGGGGGTCGAGCAGTACTTC. Amino acid sequence: CASRQGVEQYF. The V call is TRBV6-1, the J call TRBJ2-7; 8 bases fit TRBD1. CDR1 MNHNS and CDR2 SASEGT come from the germline V gene. This CDR3 is built from 11 residues. The junction had 1 base not matched to a gene; V was cut back by 6 bases and J by 6 bases.

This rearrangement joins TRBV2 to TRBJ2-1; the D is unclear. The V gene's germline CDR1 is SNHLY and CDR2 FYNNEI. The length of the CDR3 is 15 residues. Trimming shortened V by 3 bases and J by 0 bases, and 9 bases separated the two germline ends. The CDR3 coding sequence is TGTGCCAGCAGTGACGGCGGATTCTCCTACAATGAGCAGTTCTTC. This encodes CASSDGGFSYNEQFF.

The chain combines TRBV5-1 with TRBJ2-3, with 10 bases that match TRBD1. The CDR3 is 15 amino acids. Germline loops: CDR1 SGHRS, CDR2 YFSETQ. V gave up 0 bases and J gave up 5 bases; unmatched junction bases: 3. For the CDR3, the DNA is TGCGCCAGCAGCTTGGCCGGGACAGGGGAAGATACGCAGTATTTT. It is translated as CASSLAGTGEDTQYF.

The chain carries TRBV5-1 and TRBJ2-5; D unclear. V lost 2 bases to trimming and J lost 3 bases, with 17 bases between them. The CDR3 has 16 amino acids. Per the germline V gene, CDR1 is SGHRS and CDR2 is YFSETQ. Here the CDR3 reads CASSFSPNLEEETQYF. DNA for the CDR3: TGCGCCAGCAGCTTTTCGCCCAACCTCGAGGAAGAGACCCAGTACTTC. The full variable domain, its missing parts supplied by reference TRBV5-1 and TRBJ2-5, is KAGVTQTPRYLIKTRGQQVTLSCSPISGHRSVSWYQQTPGQGLQFLFEYFSETQRNKGNFPGRFSGRQFSNSRSEMNVSTLELGDSALYLCASSFSPNLEEETQYFGPGTRLLVL.

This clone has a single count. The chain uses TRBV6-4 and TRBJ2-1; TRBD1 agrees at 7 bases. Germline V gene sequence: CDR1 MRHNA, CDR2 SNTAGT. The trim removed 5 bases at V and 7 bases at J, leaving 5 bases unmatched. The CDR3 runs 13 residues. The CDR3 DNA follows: TGTGCCAGCAGTATCGGGACAGCGAATGAGCAGTTCTTC. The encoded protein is CASSIGTANEQFF.

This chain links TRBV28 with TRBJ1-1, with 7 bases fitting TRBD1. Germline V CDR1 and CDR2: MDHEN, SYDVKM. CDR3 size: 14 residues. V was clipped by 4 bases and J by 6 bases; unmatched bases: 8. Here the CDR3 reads CASSSGTVPAEAFF. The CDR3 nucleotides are TGTGCCAGCAGTTCCGGGACAGTCCCCGCTGAAGCTTTCTTT.

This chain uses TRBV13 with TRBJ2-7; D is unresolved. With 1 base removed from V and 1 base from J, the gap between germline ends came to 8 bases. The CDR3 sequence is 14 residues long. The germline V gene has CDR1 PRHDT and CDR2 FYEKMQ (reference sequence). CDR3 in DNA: TGTGCCAGCAGCTTAGCAGGCAAGTCCTACGAGCAGTACTTC. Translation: CASSLAGKSYEQYF. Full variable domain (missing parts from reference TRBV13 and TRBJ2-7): AAGVIQSPRHLIKEKRETATLKCYPIPRHDTVYWYQQGPGQDPQFLISFYEKMQSDKGSIPDRFSAQQFSDYHSELNMSSLELGDSALYFCASSLAGKSYEQYFGPGTRLTVT.

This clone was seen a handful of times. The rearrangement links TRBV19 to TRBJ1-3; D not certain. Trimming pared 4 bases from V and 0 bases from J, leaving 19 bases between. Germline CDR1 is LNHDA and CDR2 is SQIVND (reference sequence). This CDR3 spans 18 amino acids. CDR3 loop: CASSNSGSPILSGNTIYF. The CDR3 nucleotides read TGTGCCAGTAGTAATTCGGGGTCTCCAATACTCTCTGGAAACACCATATATTTT.

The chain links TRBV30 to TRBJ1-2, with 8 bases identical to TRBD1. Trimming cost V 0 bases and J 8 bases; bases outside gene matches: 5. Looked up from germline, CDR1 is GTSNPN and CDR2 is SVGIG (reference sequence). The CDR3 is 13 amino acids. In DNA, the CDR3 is TGTGCCTGGAGTGTAAACAGGGGGGACGGCTACACCTTC. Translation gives CAWSVNRGDGYTF. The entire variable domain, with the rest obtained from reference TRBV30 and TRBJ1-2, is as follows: SQTIHQWPATLVQPVGSPLSLECTVEGTSNPNLYWYRQAAGRGLQLLFYSVGIGQISSEVPQNLSASRPQDRQFILSSKKLLLSDSGFYLCAWSVNRGDGYTFGSGTRLTVV.

The CDR3 loop reads CASSMTSGRAYNEQFF. The CDR3 coding sequence is TGTGCCAGTAGTATGACTAGCGGGAGGGCCTACAATGAGCAGTTCTTC. The chain uses TRBV19 and TRBJ2-1; 14 nucleotides match TRBD2. Losses at the gene ends were 3 bases for V and 2 bases for J; bases not matched to a gene: 0. CDR1 and CDR2 from the germline V gene are LNHDA and SQIVND (reference sequence). The CDR3 extends over 16 amino acids.

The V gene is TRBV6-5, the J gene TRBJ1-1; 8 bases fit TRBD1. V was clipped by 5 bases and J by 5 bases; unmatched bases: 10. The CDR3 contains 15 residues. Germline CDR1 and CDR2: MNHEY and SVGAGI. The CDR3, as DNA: TGTGCCAGCAGTGCCACAGGGGGAGGCAGTACTGAAGCTTTCTTT. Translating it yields CASSATGGGSTEAFF.

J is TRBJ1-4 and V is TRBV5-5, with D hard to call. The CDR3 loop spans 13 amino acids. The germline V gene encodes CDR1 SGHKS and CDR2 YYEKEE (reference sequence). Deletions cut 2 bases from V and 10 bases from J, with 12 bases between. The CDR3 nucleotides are TGTGCCAGCAGCTTTGATTCAGAGGGAAAACTGTTTTTT. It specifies CASSFDSEGKLFF.

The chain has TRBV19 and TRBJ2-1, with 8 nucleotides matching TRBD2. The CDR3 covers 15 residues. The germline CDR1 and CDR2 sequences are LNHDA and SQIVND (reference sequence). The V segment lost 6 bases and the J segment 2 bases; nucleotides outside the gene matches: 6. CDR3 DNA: TGTGCCAGTAGGGCCGGTAGCGGGACCTACAATGAGCAGTTCTTC. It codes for CASRAGSGTYNEQFF.